A selection of T cell receptor beta chains follows, all from one sample in a study of T cell repertoires in cytomegalovirus infection. MiXCR was run by TCRdb on the reads, yielding one entry per CDR3 protein. The sample yields a few hundred thousand distinct CDR3 sequences, 40% to 50% seen once. These TCRs are of unknown antigen specificity. Sequenced here: cultured PBMCs, sampled from culture after CMV antigen stimulation. The receptors derive from a human donor in good health (CMV status not recorded). Some clones in this sample may be carry-over from other donors' samples. Each CDR3 is given with its conserved first and last residue. A D gene is named only where the DNA matches it firmly. Clone sizes are given selectively: once, few, many, or a class where the clone is expanded.

d_gene	abundance	v_gene	j_gene	CDR3nt	CDR3aa
.	few	TRBV11-1	TRBJ2-7	TGTGCCAGCAGCTTAGGGACAGAAAAAACCTACGAGCAGTACTTC	CASSLGTEKTYEQYF
.	few	TRBV7-2	TRBJ1-6	TGTGCCAGCAGCTATGACAGGCCCACCATCGGAGCACCCCTCCACTTT	CASSYDRPTIGAPLHF
TRBD2	.	TRBV7-2	TRBJ2-3	TGTGCCAGCAGCTTTAGCGGGACACTCACAGATACGCAGTATTTT	CASSFSGTLTDTQYF
TRBD1	.	TRBV27	TRBJ1-2	TGTGCCAGCAGTACCCGACAGGGGGAAACCTATGGCTACACCTTC	CASSTRQGETYGYTF
.	.	TRBV19	TRBJ2-1	TGTGCCAGTAGCGGGAAGGAGCAGTTCTTC	CASSGKEQFF
TRBD2	.	TRBV6-1	TRBJ2-2	TGTGCCAGCGCTCGGACTAGCCCCACCGGGGAGCTGTTTTTT	CASARTSPTGELFF
TRBD2	once	TRBV6-5	TRBJ2-5	TGTGCCAGCAGTTGGGGTAGCGGGGGACAAGAGACCCAGTACTTC	CASSWGSGGQETQYF
.	.	TRBV7-2	TRBJ2-1	TGTGCCAGCAGCTTAGTAGCCAGATTACCGCACGCTGAGCAGTTCTTC	CASSLVARLPHAEQFF
TRBD1	.	TRBV5-6	TRBJ1-4	TGTGCCAGCAGCGCAACCGGGACAGGTGCTGAAAAACTGTTTTTT	CASSATGTGAEKLFF
.	.	TRBV3-1	TRBJ1-1	TGTGCCAGCAGCCAACTTACCGGGACAAAGGGGTTCCCTTTCTTT	CASSQLTGTKGFPFF
.	.	TRBV11-2	TRBJ2-1	TGTGCCAGCAGCTTAGCGCTTTCCTTATACAATGAGCAGTTCTTC	CASSLALSLYNEQFF
.	.	TRBV12-3/TRBV12-4	TRBJ1-3	TGTGCCAGCAGTCAAATCACCGGGACAACTGGAAACACCATATATTTT	CASSQITGTTGNTIYF
.	few	TRBV6-2/TRBV6-3	TRBJ2-7	TGTGCCAGCAGTTACTCTGACAGGGAGGGCTCGTACTTC	CASSYSDREGSYF
.	.	TRBV12-3/TRBV12-4	TRBJ2-1	TGTGCCAGCAGTAAGACGGTCTACAATGAGCAGTTCTTC	CASSKTVYNEQFF
.	.	TRBV7-4	TRBJ2-7	TGTGCCAGCAGCTTTTTCGGCGGGATGGGGTACTTC	CASSFFGGMGYF
.	.	TRBV10-2	TRBJ1-4	TGCGCCAGCAGTGGAGGCGAGGTCGCGGCAGTGGAGGGAAAACTGTTTTTT	CASSGGEVAAVEGKLFF
.	.	TRBV5-1	TRBJ2-7	TGCGCCAGCAGCTTGGAAGGGGGGGCGAGCTCCTACGAGCAGTACTTC	CASSLEGGASSYEQYF
TRBD2	.	TRBV12-3/TRBV12-4	TRBJ2-1	TGTGCCAGCAGCCCGGGACTAGCGGGAGGTCTTGAGCAGTTCTTC	CASSPGLAGGLEQFF
TRBD1	few	TRBV2	TRBJ1-1	TGTGCCAGCAGTGAATTCGGGACAGGGCGAAACACTGAAGCTTTCTTT	CASSEFGTGRNTEAFF
TRBD1	once	TRBV2	TRBJ1-2	TGTGCCAGCAAGCTTCTCTGGGGACAGGGAGAGGATGGCTACACCTTC	CASKLLWGQGEDGYTF
.	.	TRBV7-9	TRBJ2-5	TGTGCCAGCAGCCCTGCTTTCGCTGTCGAGACCCAGTACTTC	CASSPAFAVETQYF
.	few	TRBV6-1	TRBJ1-5	TGTGCCAGCAGTATCAGGGGCACGCGCAATCAGCCCCAGCATTTT	CASSIRGTRNQPQHF
TRBD2	many	TRBV7-2	TRBJ2-3	TGTGCCAGCAGCTTCGGAGCGGGAATGGATACGCAGTATTTT	CASSFGAGMDTQYF
.	.	TRBV6-1	TRBJ1-2	TGTGCCAGCAGCAAATACCCGGTCCCTAACTATGGCTACACCTTC	CASSKYPVPNYGYTF
.	once	TRBV7-9	TRBJ2-3	TGTGCCAGCAGCAGCAGACTATTCTTCACAGATACGCAGTATTTT	CASSSRLFFTDTQYF
.	.	TRBV12-3/TRBV12-4	TRBJ2-3	TGTGCCAGCAGTTTAGACGCCGGGACCACTAGCACAGATACGCAGTATTTT	CASSLDAGTTSTDTQYF
.	.	TRBV19	TRBJ2-5	TGTGCCAGTAGAAGGGGCAGTGAGACCCAGTACTTC	CASRRGSETQYF
TRBD2	few	TRBV20-1	TRBJ2-5	TGCAGTGCTAGAGGCCTAGCGGGAGGGCCGGCGGAAGAGACCCAGTACTTC	CSARGLAGGPAEETQYF
.	many	TRBV7-8	TRBJ1-2	TGTGCCAGCAGCGTAGGGGGATATGGCTACACCTTC	CASSVGGYGYTF
.	few	TRBV7-2	TRBJ1-2	TGTGCCAGCAGCTTCTCCCCCACAGCTAACTATGGCTACACCTTC	CASSFSPTANYGYTF
TRBD2	.	TRBV11-1	TRBJ2-1	TGTGCCAGCAGAAATTTTTCCGGGGGGAATGAGCAGTTCTTC	CASRNFSGGNEQFF
TRBD1	many	TRBV7-2	TRBJ2-7	TGTGCCAGCAGCTTGGTGGGGACAGGGGCCTACCTCGAGCAGTACTTC	CASSLVGTGAYLEQYF